This note documents a single T cell receptor beta chain sequence. Antigen: not known. CDR3 length: 13 residues. The germline V gene encodes CDR1 SGHRS and CDR2 YFSETQ. V trimming: 8 bases; J trimming: 5 bases; junction bases outside the gene matches: 7. The entry originates in a study of cytomegalovirus exposure and HLA in healthy donors. Study outcomes and limitations: It was only CMV serostatus that was available as immune exposure information. With later analysis, a missense DCLRE1C variant became linked to TCR beta V- and J-gene trimming.

The PCR made use of 60 Vbeta and 13 Jbeta primers. Clones were sequenced by immunoSEQ multiplex PCR, and TCRdb holds only the in-frame ones, with some missing. The sample lists some 170,000 clones; over 60% were seen once. The chain carries TRBV5-1 and TRBJ2-4, with TRBD1 matching 7 bases. The origin of this receptor is a man aged 40-55 years in good health and CMV-seropositive. Sequencing was performed on PBMCs. The CDR3 DNA is TGCGCCAGTCGCCGGGACAGAGAAAACATTCAGTACTTC. Its translation: CASRRDRENIQYF.